This T cell receptor beta chain was sequenced for a study of blood T cell repertoires in COVID-19. Only in-frame clones appear in the TCRdb table, and some are missing; sequencing was by immunoSEQ multiplex PCR. The sample has some 100,000 clones; approximately 87% are singletons. V was shortened by 7 bases and J by 4 bases, with 12 bases between the two germline ends. Germline CDR1 reads SGHKS; CDR2 reads YYEKEE (reference sequence). The CDR3 is made up of 13 amino acids. Specimen: peripheral blood. The chain employs TRBV5-5 and TRBJ2-1; the D gene is possibly TRBD1 (6 bases). This TCR came from a human donor in a cohort sampled during active COVID-19. The CDR3 sequence is CASGTQGYNEQFF. For the CDR3, the DNA is TGTGCCAGCGGCACTCAGGGGTACAATGAGCAGTTCTTC. The whole variable domain, remainder taken from reference TRBV5-5 and TRBJ2-1, is DAGVTQSPTHLIKTRGQQVTLRCSPISGHKSVSWYQQVLGQGPQFIFQYYEKEERGRGNFPDRFSARQFPNYSSELNVNALLLGDSALYLCASGTQGYNEQFFGPGTRLTVL.